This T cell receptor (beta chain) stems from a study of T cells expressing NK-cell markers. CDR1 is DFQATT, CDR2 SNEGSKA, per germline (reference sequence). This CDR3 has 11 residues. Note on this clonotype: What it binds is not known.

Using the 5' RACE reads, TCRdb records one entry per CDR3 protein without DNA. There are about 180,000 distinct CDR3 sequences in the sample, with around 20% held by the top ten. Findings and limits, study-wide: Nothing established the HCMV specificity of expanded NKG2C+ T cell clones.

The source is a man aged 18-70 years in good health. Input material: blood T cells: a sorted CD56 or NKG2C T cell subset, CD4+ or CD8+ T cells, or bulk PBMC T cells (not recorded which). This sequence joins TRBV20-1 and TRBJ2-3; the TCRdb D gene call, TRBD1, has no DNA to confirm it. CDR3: CSAHVSGTQYF.